These 5 T cell receptor beta chains were all obtained from the same sample, sequenced in a study of T cell changes during pregnancy in multiple sclerosis. TCRdb's table, derived via immunoSEQ multiplex PCR, lists solely in-frame clones and lacks some. The table records tens of thousands of clones, 90% to 95% of them present only once. Sequenced here: peripheral blood, sampled in the second trimester of pregnancy. These receptors were collected from a female donor with multiple sclerosis, enrolled in a pregnancy study.

V is TRBV27 and J is TRBJ2-1; TRBD1 is a possible D gene (5 bases). Germline CDR1 and CDR2: MNHEY and SMNVEV (reference sequence). This CDR3 spans 11 amino acids. With 6 bases removed from V and 9 bases from J, the gap between germline ends came to 9 bases. The CDR3 spells CASSPGFEQFF. The CDR3 DNA sequence: TGTGCCAGCAGCCCAGGGTTTGAGCAGTTCTTC.

J is TRBJ2-3 and V is TRBV27, with TRBD2 as a possible D gene (6 bases). This CDR3 is 15 amino acids long. Germline loops: CDR1 MNHEY, CDR2 SMNVEV (reference sequence). V gave up 11 bases and J gave up 1 base, with 19 bases separating them. The DNA for the CDR3 is TGTGCCCGTAAAAGACGAGGCGGGGGCACAGATACGCAGTATTTT. Protein: CARKRRGGGTDTQYF.

In nucleotides, the CDR3 is TGTGCCAGTAGTATACCCCAGTACAGGGCTTACAATGAGCAGTTCTTC. Its translation is CASSIPQYRAYNEQFF. This rearrangement joins TRBV19 to TRBJ2-1; perhaps TRBD1 as D (6 bases). Trimming left V 2 bases short and J 4 bases short, with 15 bases between. Germline V gives CDR1 LNHDA, CDR2 SQIVND (reference sequence). The CDR3 has 16 amino acids.

The genes are TRBV25-1 and TRBJ2-1, with TRBD1 identical over 7 bases. The CDR3 runs 12 residues. V gave up 7 bases and J gave up 10 bases; unmatched junction bases: 7. CDR1 MGHDK and CDR2 SYGVNS come from the germline V gene. The CDR3 region is CASNDRVEEQFF. The DNA for the CDR3 is TGTGCCAGCAATGACAGGGTCGAGGAGCAGTTCTTC.

The chain is built from TRBV27 and TRBJ2-1; 8 bases align to TRBD2. The CDR3 runs to 14 residues. Germline values: CDR1 MNHEY, CDR2 SMNVEV (reference sequence). V gave up 5 bases and J gave up 6 bases; unmatched junction bases: 6. The CDR3 DNA is TGTGCCAGCAGTCTACTAGCGGAACCCAATGAGCAGTTCTTC. It encodes CASSLLAEPNEQFF.